This TCR beta chain was profiled in a study of tumor-infiltrating lymphocytes in primary liver carcinoma. Of note for this clonotype: A single base separates this from a much larger clone, so it may be a read error.

Per the germline V gene, CDR1 is SQVTM and CDR2 is ANQGSEA. The CDR3 runs 15 residues. A primer matching the constant region was used to make TCR beta cDNA from approximately 0.55 ug of total RNA. Libraries of TCR beta came from three nested multiplex PCR rounds with slightly modified ARM-PCR. Two initial PCR rounds of 10 to 11 cycles each paired TRBV1-TRBV30 forward primers with a C-beta reverse primer. One entry per CDR3 protein results from TCRdb running MiXCR on the multiplex PCR reads. The data hold roughly 70,000 distinct CDR3 sequences, with about three quarters observed a single time. From around 18-30 mg of unsorted bulk tissue, DNA and RNA were co-extracted together.

What was sequenced was liver tumor tissue from sampling region 4. Subset of the sample: tumor region T4, right-lateral pole. The genes are TRBV29-1 and TRBJ2-3, with D tentatively TRBD2 (6 bases). The TCR comes from a man aged 40-49 years with primary liver carcinoma and hepatitis B virus infection. The CDR3 DNA sequence: TGCAGCATTGAGGGCGGGGCCTGCATCACAGATACGCAGTATTTT. Its protein product is CSIEGGACITDTQYF.